This entry lists 22 T cell receptor beta chains sequenced from one sample in a study of blood T cells in healthy people across ages. A second PCR, run for roughly 7 to 12 cycles, used a sample-barcoded 5' primer plus a J-beta primer mix. MiXCR was run by TCRdb on the 5' RACE reads, yielding one entry per CDR3 protein. Of roughly 1.6 million distinct CDR3 sequences in the sample, about 35% were seen once. The specimen sequenced was blood. The receptors were sampled from a woman aged 25 to 45 in good health.

A few counts support this clonotype. The chain uses TRBV20-1 and TRBJ2-5; D is unresolved. Germline assignment: CDR1 DFQATT and CDR2 SNEGSKA (reference sequence). With 4 bases removed from V and 2 bases from J, the gap between germline ends came to 11 bases. This CDR3 region has 13 residues. The CDR3 nucleotides are TGCAGTGCTAATGGATTACGACAAGAGACCCAGTACTTC. Translation: CSANGLRQETQYF.

CDR3 amino acids: CASSLWGTVEAFF. CDR3 nucleotide sequence: TGTGCCAGCAGCTTATGGGGGACGGTTGAAGCTTTCTTT. The gene calls are TRBV11-2 and TRBJ1-1, with D possibly TRBD1 on 5 matching bases. The V and J ends lost 2 bases and 7 bases respectively, with 11 bases between them. The CDR3 runs 13 residues. Germline CDR1 is SGHAT and CDR2 is FQNNGV.

CDR3 in DNA: TGTGCCAGCGGACAGGAAAGTTGGGGCTACACCTTC. Protein product: CASGQESWGYTF. The V and J genes are TRBV2 and TRBJ1-2, with 7 bases fitting TRBD1. The CDR3 sequence is 12 residues long. CDR1 is SNHLY, CDR2 FYNNEI, per germline. Trimming took 8 bases from V and 8 from J; bases not matched to a gene: 8. The variable domain in full, with the rest retrieved from reference TRBV2 and TRBJ1-2, is EPEVTQTPSHQVTQMGQEVILRCVPISNHLYFYWYRQILGQKVEFLVSFYNNEISEKSEIFDDQFSVERPDGSNFTLKIRSTKLEDSAMYFCASGQESWGYTFGSGTRLTVV.

The V gene is TRBV6-2 or TRBV6-3, the J gene TRBJ2-7, with 10 bases that match TRBD1. This CDR3 is 16 amino acids long. J gave up 2 bases and V 5 bases, and 9 bases lay outside the gene matches. The germline V gene has CDR1 MNHEY and CDR2 SVGEGT. In DNA, the CDR3 is TGTGCCAGCAGTCCGAACCCGACAGGGGGCCCCTACGAGCAGTACTTC. It is translated as CASSPNPTGGPYEQYF.

The rearrangement links TRBV9 to TRBJ2-3; TRBD2 matches 11 bases. Germline assignment: CDR1 SGDLS and CDR2 YYNGEE. The CDR3 is 17 amino acids. V trimming: 3 bases; J trimming: 4 bases; junction bases outside the gene matches: 10. CDR3: CASSEPVLAGGSDTQYF. The CDR3, as DNA: TGTGCCAGCAGCGAACCGGTGCTAGCGGGGGGTTCAGATACGCAGTATTTT.

The chain carries TRBV6-1 and TRBJ1-2; 7 bases match TRBD1. V dropped 0 bases and J dropped 4; count of bases not matched to a gene: 5. The germline gives CDR1 MNHNS, CDR2 SASEGT. CDR3 size: 15 residues. This CDR3 is CASSEARGPGYGYTF. As DNA, the CDR3 is TGTGCCAGCAGTGAAGCGAGGGGGCCAGGCTATGGCTACACCTTC.

This chain connects TRBV5-6 to TRBJ2-7; D not certain. The CDR3 extends over 14 amino acids. Trimming stripped 3 bases from V and 6 bases from J, with 16 bases between. Germline V CDR1 and CDR2: SGHDT, YYEEEE. The CDR3 sequence is CASSSFGGSVEQYF. The CDR3 DNA is TGTGCCAGCAGCTCCTTCGGCGGTAGTGTCGAGCAGTACTTC.

A note on this clonotype: One end of the junction varies from germline; a read error may be responsible. V usage is TRBV12-3 or TRBV12-4 and J usage is TRBJ1-2, with D unresolved. The CDR3 extends over 14 amino acids. The CDR3 reads CASRLARVQRGYTF. The CDR3, as DNA: TGTGCCAGCAGGTTAGCCCGGGTCCAGAGAGGCTACACCTTC.

This clonotype has a handful of counts. This chain uses TRBV4-1 with TRBJ2-1; TRBD2 matches 11 bases. Trimming removed 4 bases from V and 6 bases from J; junction bases left unmatched: 8. This CDR3 has 16 residues. Germline CDR1 reads MGHRA; CDR2 reads YSYEKL. Here the CDR3 reads CASSLLTSGVRNEQFF. CDR3 DNA sequence: TGCGCCAGCAGCCTTTTGACTAGCGGGGTTCGCAATGAGCAGTTCTTC.

The chain recombines TRBV2 with TRBJ2-5; the D is unclear. V was trimmed by 6 bases and J by 5 bases, leaving 16 bases between them. The CDR3 is made up of 14 amino acids. Germline V gene lookup returns CDR1 SNHLY and CDR2 FYNNEI. The CDR3 is CASSAGALLETQYF. The DNA for the CDR3 is TGTGCCAGCAGCGCCGGTGCACTGCTGGAGACCCAGTACTTC.

About this clonotype: One end of the junction does not line up with germline, which may come from a read error. This chain links TRBV29-1 with TRBJ2-1, with no clear D. Germline CDR1 and CDR2: SQVTM and ANQGSEA. CDR3 size: 10 residues. The CDR3 nucleotides read TGCAGCGTTGAAAACAATGAGCTGTTCTTC. Protein product: CSVENNELFF.

The chain joins TRBV30 to TRBJ1-2; possible D gene TRBD1, 5 bases. The CDR3 is made up of 13 amino acids. Germline assignment: CDR1 GTSNPN and CDR2 SVGIG (reference sequence). V was pared by 4 bases and J by 7 bases, with 16 bases between. CDR3 coding DNA: TGTGCCTGGATCACGGGGGGGTGCCTTGGCTACACCTTC. This encodes CAWITGGCLGYTF.

This rearrangement joins TRBV6-1 to TRBJ1-6; D is uncertain. The CDR3 runs to 17 residues. Trimming cost V 2 bases and J 0 bases, with 11 bases left between them. Germline V gene lookup returns CDR1 MNHNS and CDR2 SASEGT. CDR3 residues: CASSEQGQSSYNSPLHF. The CDR3 nucleotides read TGTGCCAGCAGTGAACAAGGGCAGAGCTCCTATAATTCACCCCTCCACTTT.

J is TRBJ1-6 and V is TRBV6-1; 8 nucleotides line up with TRBD1. CDR1 and CDR2 (germline): MNHNS, SASEGT. The ends lost 8 bases at V and 10 bases at J; junction bases unmatched: 22. This CDR3 contains 18 residues. The CDR3 loop is CASSKGMGTGTFTSPLHF. CDR3 nucleotides: TGTGCCAGCTCAAAGGGAATGGGGACAGGTACCTTCACGTCACCCCTCCACTTT.

This clonotype appeared many times. The gene calls are TRBV5-1 and TRBJ2-4; D is uncertain. Deletions cut 0 bases from V and 1 base from J, with 8 bases between. Germline CDR1 and CDR2: SGHRS and YFSETQ. The CDR3 has 15 amino acids. The CDR3 spells CASSLGVTAKNIQYF. The CDR3 bases are TGCGCCAGCAGCTTGGGGGTAACGGCCAAAAACATTCAGTACTTC. Complete variable domain (other parts from reference TRBV5-1 and TRBJ2-4): KAGVTQTPRYLIKTRGQQVTLSCSPISGHRSVSWYQQTPGQGLQFLFEYFSETQRNKGNFPGRFSGRQFSNSRSEMNVSTLELGDSALYLCASSLGVTAKNIQYFGAGTRLSVL.

The V gene is TRBV10-3, the J gene TRBJ2-2; D may be TRBD1 or TRBD2 (6 bases each). CDR3 length: 15 residues. The germline gives CDR1 ENHRY, CDR2 SYGVKD. Trimming cost V 7 bases and J 0 bases, with 12 bases left between them. The CDR3 DNA follows: TGTGCCATCACGCCAGGGGAGGCGAACACCGGGGAGCTGTTTTTT. Protein: CAITPGEANTGELFF.

The rearrangement links TRBV30 to TRBJ1-5; D unclear. Looked up from germline, CDR1 is GTSNPN and CDR2 is SVGIG (reference sequence). Trimming removed 2 bases from V and 3 bases from J, with 17 bases in between. The length of the CDR3 is 16 residues. This CDR3 is CAWSLYDLRTNQPQHF. CDR3 coding DNA: TGTGCCTGGAGTCTGTATGACCTTCGTACCAATCAGCCCCAGCATTTT.

This clonotype was seen more than once but under ten times. The gene calls are TRBV28 and TRBJ1-2; no firm D call. The V end lost 5 bases, the J end lost 2 bases, and 12 bases lay between the germline ends. The germline gives CDR1 MDHEN, CDR2 SYDVKM. The CDR3 contains 14 residues. In DNA, the CDR3 is TGTGCCAGCAGTCCGTCCCCCGAGAACTATGGCTACACCTTC. Protein product: CASSPSPENYGYTF.

The genes are TRBV3-1 and TRBJ2-1; D is possibly TRBD2 (6 bases). The assigned J gene may be wrong: the sequence end matches TRBJ2-7 better. The CDR3 totals 15 residues. Germline CDR1 and CDR2: LGHDT and YNNKEL (reference sequence). The CDR3 loop is CASRPRGTSYNEQYF. CDR3 DNA: TGTGCCAGCAGGCCCCGGGGGACGTCCTACAATGAGCAGTACTTC.

Regarding this clonotype: Mismatch with germline at one junction end may stem from a read error. The chain couples TRBV7-9 to TRBJ2-1; no firm D call. The CDR3 runs to 16 residues. Germline assignment: CDR1 SEHNR and CDR2 FQNEAQ (reference sequence). CDR3 bases: TGTGCCAGCAGCTTGGGTTCGGGCCTTTCCTACAATGAGCGGTTCTTC. It codes for CASSLGSGLSYNERFF.

This clonotype was detected a few times. V and J are TRBV29-1 and TRBJ1-1; 7 positions agree with TRBD1. The germline V gene encodes CDR1 SQVTM and CDR2 ANQGSEA. This CDR3 region has 15 residues. V gave up 4 bases and J gave up 1 base; unmatched junction bases: 9. The CDR3 region has the DNA TGCAGCGTTGGAGGGGGCAGCGTGGAGAACACTGAAGCTTTCTTT. Translating gives CSVGGGSVENTEAFF.

This clonotype was detected many times. The chain links TRBV29-1 to TRBJ1-2, with D possibly matching TRBD1 (6 bases). Trimming left V 5 bases short and J 4 bases short, with 11 bases between. Looked up from germline, CDR1 is SQVTM and CDR2 is ANQGSEA. CDR3 length equals 12 residues. CDR3 in amino acids: CSVLGQSYGYTF. The DNA of the CDR3 is TGCAGCGTTCTAGGACAGTCCTATGGCTACACCTTC.